These 3 T cell receptor beta chains share one sample of origin, sequenced in a study of post-analysis software for immune sequencing data (dated by TCRdb to 2013 to 2016). The study at large found these results: Patients showed significantly higher frequencies than controls for a handful of TRBV segments, among them TRBV5-6, TRBV5-1 and TRBV20-1.

Library preparation was by PCR. Sequencing was carried out with an Illumina HiSeq 2500. Unique molecular identifiers were incorporated into TCR beta cDNA libraries to reduce PCR and sequencing biases. Through fastp at Q25 and MiXCR, TCRdb rebuilt clones from the public reads, retaining in-frame beta chains. Entries are consolidated by CDR3 protein sequence, retaining the most common genes and DNA. This sample lists more than 500,000 distinct CDR3 sequences; under 40% were detected once. The ten most abundant clones make up 4.5% to 7.5% of the sample. The antigens of these receptors remain unknown. The specimen was blood. The receptors here all came from a girl aged 2 to 17 with multiple sclerosis.

The CDR3 coding sequence is TGTGCCAGCAGTACCTGGTACACTGAAGCTTTCTTT. This sequence encodes CASSTWYTEAFF. The rearrangement uses TRBV2 and TRBJ1-1; D ambiguous. Per germline, CDR1 SNHLY and CDR2 FYNNEI. This CDR3 is 12 amino acids long. The V end was cut by 5 bases, the J end by 3 bases, with 7 bases between. The variable domain in full, with the rest retrieved from reference TRBV2 and TRBJ1-1, is EPEVTQTPSHQVTQMGQEVILRCVPISNHLYFYWYRQILGQKVEFLVSFYNNEISEKSEIFDDQFSVERPDGSNFTLKIRSTKLEDSAMYFCASSTWYTEAFFGQGTRLTVV.

The table lists this clonotype with many counts. The chain joins TRBV20-1 to TRBJ1-6; D possibly corresponds to TRBD1 (6 bases). Germline V CDR1 and CDR2: DFQATT, SNEGSKA (reference sequence). The CDR3 totals 15 residues. V lost 3 bases, J lost 7 bases, and 16 bases lay in between. This CDR3 reads CSARKGDTLNSPLHF. The DNA for the CDR3 is TGCAGTGCTAGGAAGGGGGACACTCTGAATTCACCCCTCCACTTT.

Details on this clonotype: A much larger clone is a single base away; this may be a read error. This CDR3 reads CASSFPLGPYNEQFF. CDR3 nucleotide sequence: TGTGCCAGCAGCTTCCCGCTTGGGCCCTACAATGAGCAGTTCTTC. The chain uses TRBV7-2 and TRBJ2-1; D gene ambiguous. The germline V gene encodes CDR1 SGHTA and CDR2 FQGNSA. The V end was cut by 3 bases, the J end by 2 bases, with 11 bases between. CDR3 length: 15 residues.